The rows below give T cell receptor beta chains drawn from one sample of a study of T cells in localized non-small cell lung cancer. Assay: immunoSEQ multiplex PCR; the TCRdb copy retains only in-frame clones and omits some. The table shows 48,000 or so clones, with around three quarters occurring only once. Material: peripheral blood, obtained before any cancer treatment. The receptor set was obtained from a man aged 35-69 years with stage I squamous cell lung carcinoma. The CDR3 runs from the conserved cysteine through the conserved F or W. A D gene is named only where the DNA matches it firmly. Size is stated for part of the rows, as once, few or many counts, or as a class when the clone is expanded.

>TRBJ1-6|.|.|TRBV5-8
CASSLDPVNNSPLHF
TGTGCCAGCAGCTTGGATCCCGTTAATAATTCACCCCTCCACTTT
>TRBJ2-7|few|TRBD2|TRBV6-5
CASRTTSGGSYEQYF
TGTGCCAGCAGGACAACTAGCGGGGGATCGTACGAGCAGTACTTC
>TRBJ2-6|.|.|TRBV7-9
CASSAGITGKRANVLTF
TGTGCCAGCAGCGCCGGGATTACAGGAAAGAGGGCCAACGTCCTGACTTTC
>TRBJ1-6|few|.|TRBV2
CASSDQTGWNNSPLHF
TGTGCCAGCAGTGACCAGACAGGTTGGAATAATTCACCCCTCCACTTT
>TRBJ1-5|few|.|TRBV30
CAWSVGSNQPQHF
TGTGCCTGGAGTGTAGGTAGCAATCAGCCCCAGCATTTT
>TRBJ2-6|.|TRBD1|TRBV27
CASSLRGQGSGANVLTF
TGTGCCAGCAGTTTAAGGGGACAGGGCTCAGGGGCCAACGTCCTGACTTTC
>TRBJ1-3|.|.|TRBV28
CASSRTGTGLPSGNTIYF
TGTGCCAGCAGTAGAACCGGGACGGGATTACCCTCTGGAAACACCATATATTTT
>TRBJ1-3|.|.|TRBV9
CASSQGTGPLAGNTIYF
TGTGCCAGCAGCCAAGGGACGGGACCCTTGGCTGGAAACACCATATATTTT
>TRBJ1-1|.|.|TRBV10-3
CAISGGLGWNTEAFF
TGTGCCATCAGTGGAGGGTTAGGGTGGAACACTGAAGCTTTCTTT
>TRBJ1-2|.|TRBD1|TRBV10-1
CASRTTGGDYGYTF
TGCGCCAGCAGGACGACAGGGGGGGACTATGGCTACACCTTC
>TRBJ1-3|.|.|TRBV7-8
CASSVTVGNTIYF
TGTGCCAGCAGCGTGACGGTTGGAAACACCATATATTTT
>TRBJ2-7|few|TRBD2|TRBV4-2
CASSQERDYPHEQYF
TGTGCCAGCAGCCAAGAGAGGGACTACCCTCACGAGCAGTACTTC
>TRBJ2-3|.|TRBD1|TRBV27
CASSRRRTGGLTTDTQYF
TGTGCCAGCAGTCGCCGTCGTACAGGGGGCTTGACCACAGATACGCAGTATTTT
>TRBJ1-1|once|.|TRBV5-4
CASSLARANTEAFF
TGTGCCAGCAGCTTGGCCAGGGCGAACACTGAAGCTTTCTTT
>TRBJ1-1|.|.|TRBV6-4
CASRLQANTEAFF
TGTGCCAGCAGATTACAGGCGAACACTGAAGCTTTCTTT
>TRBJ2-7|once|.|TRBV7-9
CASSPRSYEQYF
TGTGCCAGCAGCCCCCGATCCTACGAGCAGTACTTC
>TRBJ1-5|few|.|TRBV7-6
CASSATDRDQPQHF
TGTGCCAGCAGCGCAACGGATAGGGATCAGCCCCAGCATTTT